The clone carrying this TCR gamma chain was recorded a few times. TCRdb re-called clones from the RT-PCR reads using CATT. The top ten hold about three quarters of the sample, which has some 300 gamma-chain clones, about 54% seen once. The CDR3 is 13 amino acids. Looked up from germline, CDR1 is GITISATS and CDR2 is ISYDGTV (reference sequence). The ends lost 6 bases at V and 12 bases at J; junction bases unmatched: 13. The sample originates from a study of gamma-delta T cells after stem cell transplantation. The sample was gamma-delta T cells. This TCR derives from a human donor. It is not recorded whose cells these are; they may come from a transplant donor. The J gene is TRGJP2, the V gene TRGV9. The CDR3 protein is CALWRIAVRIKTF. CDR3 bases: TGTGCCTTGTGGCGAATCGCGGTTAGGATCAAGACGTTT.